This T cell receptor (beta chain) was documented in a study of blood T cell repertoires in COVID-19. At the level of the study: Samples came from the United States, Italy and Spain, spanning acute and convalescent COVID-19. T cells, B-cell-depleted T cells, or PBMCs provided the cDNA or gDNA that served as material.

V gave up 5 bases and J gave up 2 bases; unmatched junction bases: 6. The V gene's germline CDR1 is LNHNV and CDR2 YYDKDF (reference sequence). The CDR3 loop spans 15 amino acids. The authors' processing: Reference gene primer amplification in the assay estimated nucleated cell counts. This table comes from immunoSEQ multiplex PCR, and its TCRdb copy is limited to in-frame clones, with some not included. Clone size and V and J calls were adopted from that table, with D and trimming inferred from the DNA. The sample records about 62,000 clones, around nine tenths being singletons. The chain combines TRBV15 with TRBJ1-3; 7 nucleotides align to TRBD1. The TCR was taken from a man in his 70s with acute or convalescent COVID-19. Sequenced input: peripheral blood. CDR3 region: CATSRGQTAGNTIYF. Written as DNA, the CDR3 is TGTGCCACCAGCCGGGGACAGACGGCTGGAAACACCATATATTTT.